Each of the 13 T cell receptor beta chains below was sequenced from the same sample in a study of blood T cell repertoires in COVID-19. TCRdb keeps only in-frame clones here, not all; method: immunoSEQ multiplex PCR. In the table there are around 230,000 clones, approximately 85% of which are singletons. The sequenced sample consisted of peripheral blood. The receptors stem from a man aged 50-60 years with COVID-19, enrolled during active disease.

V and J are TRBV11-3 and TRBJ2-3; D might be TRBD2 (5 bases). V was cut by 4 bases and J by 3 bases, with 11 bases left in between. Germline values: CDR1 SGHNT, CDR2 YENEEA. This CDR3 spans 14 amino acids. The CDR3 coding sequence is TGTGCCAGCAGCTCCACGCAGCGGACAGATACGCAGTATTTT. Amino acids: CASSSTQRTDTQYF.

The gene calls are TRBV5-1 and TRBJ2-7; 10 nucleotides align to TRBD1. In germline, CDR1 is SGHRS, CDR2 YFSETQ. This CDR3 is 15 amino acids long. V was pared by 3 bases and J by 6 bases, with 9 bases of the junction left unmatched. The CDR3 bases are TGCGCCAGCAGCTATCCGGGGACAGGGGTGGCCGAGCAGTACTTC. This gives the protein CASSYPGTGVAEQYF.

The chain is built from TRBV28 and TRBJ1-3; perhaps TRBD1 as D (6 bases). Germline CDR1 and CDR2: MDHEN and SYDVKM. Trimming cost V 5 bases and J 0 bases, with 14 bases left between them. The CDR3 contains 16 residues. This CDR3 reads CASSPMTGRSGNTIYF. CDR3 in DNA: TGTGCCAGCAGTCCAATGACAGGACGCTCTGGAAACACCATATATTTT.

V is TRBV2 and J is TRBJ2-5; weak D call: TRBD1 (5 bases). V was pared by 7 bases and J by 5 bases, with 5 bases between. Germline values: CDR1 SNHLY, CDR2 FYNNEI. CDR3 length: 10 residues. CDR3 nucleotide sequence: TGTGCCAGCAAGGGGGAGACCCAGTACTTC. It translates to CASKGETQYF.

The V gene is TRBV21-1, the J gene TRBJ2-1; the table names TRBD1, a call not compared with the DNA. TRBV21-1 represents a pseudogene. This CDR3 comprises 15 residues. The DNA for the CDR3 is TGTGCCAGCAGCAGGGGACAGGCGTCTGGGAATGAGCAGTTCTTC. Amino acids: CASSRGQASGNEQFF.

This chain joins TRBV24-1 and TRBJ1-5; 8 bases are shared with TRBD1. Trimming took 3 bases from V and 2 from J; bases not matched to a gene: 17. Germline V CDR1 and CDR2: KGHDR, SFDVKD. The CDR3 runs 20 residues. The CDR3 region is CATSDRWDRHPEEGNQPQHF. DNA of the CDR3: TGTGCCACCAGTGATCGCTGGGACAGGCACCCGGAGGAAGGCAATCAGCCCCAGCATTTT.

The genes are TRBV2 and TRBJ2-2; weak D call: TRBD1 (5 bases). V shed 4 bases and J shed 1 base, with 10 bases lying between them. The CDR3 contains 15 residues. Germline values: CDR1 SNHLY, CDR2 FYNNEI. Written as DNA, the CDR3 is TGTGCCAGCAGTGTGGTGCAGGGGAACACCGGGGAGCTGTTTTTT. It encodes CASSVVQGNTGELFF.

The chain links TRBV11-2 to TRBJ2-3; D may be TRBD2 (6 bases). Germline V CDR1 and CDR2: SGHAT, FQNNGV. CDR3 size: 16 residues. V was cut by 1 base and J by 1 base, with 12 bases left in between. The CDR3 region has the DNA TGTGCCAGCAGCTTAGCTACGGGGGTAGGCACAGATACGCAGTATTTT. It encodes CASSLATGVGTDTQYF.

The chain links TRBV14 to TRBJ1-1, with TRBD1 matching over 7 bases. The germline V gene has CDR1 SGHDN and CDR2 FVKESK. This CDR3 is built from 11 residues. Losses at the gene ends were 5 bases for V and 8 bases for J; bases not matched to a gene: 2. CDR3 DNA: TGTGCCAGCAGCTTACAGGGGGAAGCTTTCTTT. Translated: CASSLQGEAFF. The full variable domain, completed using reference TRBV14 and TRBJ1-1, is EAGVTQFPSHSVIEKGQTVTLRCDPISGHDNLYWYRRVMGKEIKFLLHFVKESKQDESGMPNNRFLAERTGGTYSTLKVQPAELEDSGVYFCASSLQGEAFFGQGTRLTVV.

The gene calls are TRBV9 and TRBJ1-4; 9 bases match TRBD1. Germline values: CDR1 SGDLS, CDR2 YYNGEE. Losses at the gene ends were 4 bases for V and 7 bases for J; bases not matched to a gene: 8. This CDR3 contains 15 residues. The CDR3 loop is CASSLGQGFGEKLFF. CDR3 sequence (DNA): TGTGCCAGCAGCTTGGGACAGGGCTTCGGTGAAAAACTGTTTTTT.

The CDR3 sequence: CASSDGTGGSYNEQFF. DNA of the CDR3: TGTGCCAGCAGTGACGGGACAGGGGGCTCCTACAATGAGCAGTTCTTC. V is TRBV6-4 and J is TRBJ2-1, with 11 bases lining up with TRBD1. Germline CDR1 and CDR2: MRHNA and SNTAGT. Trimming took 2 bases from V and 0 from J; bases not matched to a gene: 0. CDR3 length: 16 residues.

The V gene is TRBV4-1, the J gene TRBJ1-1; D perhaps matches TRBD1 (6 bases). The CDR3 runs to 16 residues. Germline V gives CDR1 MGHRA, CDR2 YSYEKL. The germline V and J ends were trimmed by 0 bases and 4 bases, with 15 bases remaining between them. The CDR3 DNA reads as TGCGCCAGCAGCCAAGATCGTTTGCGGGGGGCCACTGAAGCTTTCTTT. It encodes CASSQDRLRGATEAFF.

V and J are TRBV11-1 and TRBJ2-7; 9 bases match TRBD1. The V gene's germline CDR1 is SGHAT and CDR2 FQDESV (reference sequence). The V segment lost 3 bases and the J segment 1 base; nucleotides outside the gene matches: 4. CDR3 size: 15 residues. CDR3 loop: CASSLPGQGSYEQYF. The CDR3 bases are TGTGCCAGCAGCTTGCCGGGACAGGGATCCTACGAGCAGTACTTC.